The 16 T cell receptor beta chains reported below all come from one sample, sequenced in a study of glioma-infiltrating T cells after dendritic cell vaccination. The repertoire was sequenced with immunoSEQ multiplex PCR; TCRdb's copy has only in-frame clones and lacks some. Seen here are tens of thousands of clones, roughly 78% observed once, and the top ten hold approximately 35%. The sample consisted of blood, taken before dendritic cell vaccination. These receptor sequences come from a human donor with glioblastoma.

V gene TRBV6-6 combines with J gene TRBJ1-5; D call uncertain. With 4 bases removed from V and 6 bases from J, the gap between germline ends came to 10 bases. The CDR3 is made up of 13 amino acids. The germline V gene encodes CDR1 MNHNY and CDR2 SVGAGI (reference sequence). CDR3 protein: CASSSPPGQPQHF. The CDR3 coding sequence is TGTGCCAGCAGTTCCCCCCCCGGTCAGCCCCAGCATTTT.

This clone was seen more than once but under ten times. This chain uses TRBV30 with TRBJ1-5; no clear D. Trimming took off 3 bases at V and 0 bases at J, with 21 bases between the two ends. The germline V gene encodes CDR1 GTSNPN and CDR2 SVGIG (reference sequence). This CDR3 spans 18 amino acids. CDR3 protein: CAWSVDLRTDISNQPQHF. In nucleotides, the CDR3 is TGTGCCTGGAGCGTCGATTTGAGGACTGATATTAGCAATCAGCCCCAGCATTTT.

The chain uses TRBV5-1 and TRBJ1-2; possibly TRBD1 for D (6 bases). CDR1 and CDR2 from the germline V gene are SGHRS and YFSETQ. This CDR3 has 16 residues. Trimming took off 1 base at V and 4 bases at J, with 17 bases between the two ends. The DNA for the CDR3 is TGCGCCAGCAGCTTGAGAGGCGACAGGACCCCCTATGGCTACACCTTC. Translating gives CASSLRGDRTPYGYTF.

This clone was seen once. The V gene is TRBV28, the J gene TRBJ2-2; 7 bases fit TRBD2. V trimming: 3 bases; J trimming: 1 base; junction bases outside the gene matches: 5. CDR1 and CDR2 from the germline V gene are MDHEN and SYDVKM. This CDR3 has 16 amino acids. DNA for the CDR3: TGTGCCAGCAGTTTTACTGGGGGGGGGAACACCGGGGAGCTGTTTTTT. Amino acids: CASSFTGGGNTGELFF.

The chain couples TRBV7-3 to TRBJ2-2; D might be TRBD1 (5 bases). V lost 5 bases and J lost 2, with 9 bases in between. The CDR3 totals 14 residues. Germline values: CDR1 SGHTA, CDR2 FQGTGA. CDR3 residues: CASSPGQNTGELFF. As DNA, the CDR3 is TGTGCCAGCAGCCCAGGACAAAACACCGGGGAGCTGTTTTTT.

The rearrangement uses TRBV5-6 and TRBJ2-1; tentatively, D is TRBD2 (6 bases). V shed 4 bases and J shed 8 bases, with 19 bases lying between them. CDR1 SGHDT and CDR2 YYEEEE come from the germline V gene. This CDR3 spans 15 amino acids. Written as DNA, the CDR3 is TGTGCCAGCAGCCCCGGGGCGGGACCCAAGGATGAGCAGTTCTTC. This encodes CASSPGAGPKDEQFF.

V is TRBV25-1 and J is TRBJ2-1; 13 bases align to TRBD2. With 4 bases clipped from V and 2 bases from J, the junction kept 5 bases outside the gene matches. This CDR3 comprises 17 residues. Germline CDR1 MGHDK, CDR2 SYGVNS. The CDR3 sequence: CASSARLAGGPYNEQFF. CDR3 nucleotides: TGTGCCAGCAGTGCCAGACTAGCGGGAGGCCCCTACAATGAGCAGTTCTTC.

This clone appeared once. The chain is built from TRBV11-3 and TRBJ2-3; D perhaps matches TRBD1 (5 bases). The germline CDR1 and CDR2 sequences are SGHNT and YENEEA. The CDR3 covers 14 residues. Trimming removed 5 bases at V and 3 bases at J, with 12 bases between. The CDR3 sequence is CASSVDGATDTQYF. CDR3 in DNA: TGTGCCAGCAGCGTTGATGGGGCTACAGATACGCAGTATTTT.

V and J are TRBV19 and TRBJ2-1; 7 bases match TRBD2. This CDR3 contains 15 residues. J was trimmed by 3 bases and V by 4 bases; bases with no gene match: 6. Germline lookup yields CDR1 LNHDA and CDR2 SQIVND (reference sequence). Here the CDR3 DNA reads TGTGCCAGTAGTACCGGGACTAACTACTACAATGAGCAGTTCTTC. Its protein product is CASSTGTNYYNEQFF.

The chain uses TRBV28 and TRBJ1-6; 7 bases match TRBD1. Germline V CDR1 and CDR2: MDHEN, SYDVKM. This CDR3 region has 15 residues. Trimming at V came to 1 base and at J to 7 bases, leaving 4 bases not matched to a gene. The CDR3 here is CASSLSGGFNSPLHF. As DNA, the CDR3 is TGTGCCAGCAGTTTATCAGGGGGATTCAATTCACCCCTCCACTTT.

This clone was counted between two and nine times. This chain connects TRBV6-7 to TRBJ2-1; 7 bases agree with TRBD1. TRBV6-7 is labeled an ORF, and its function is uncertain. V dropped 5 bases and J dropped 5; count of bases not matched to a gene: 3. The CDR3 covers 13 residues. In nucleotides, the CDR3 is TGTGCCAGCAGTGGGACAGAGAACAATGAGCAGTTCTTC. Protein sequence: CASSGTENNEQFF.

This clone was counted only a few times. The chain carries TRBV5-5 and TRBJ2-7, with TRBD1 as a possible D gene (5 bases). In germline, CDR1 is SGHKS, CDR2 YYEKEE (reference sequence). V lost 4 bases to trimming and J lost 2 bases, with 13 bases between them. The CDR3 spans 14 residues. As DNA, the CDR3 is TGTGCCAGCAGCGAAAGGACACTCCCCTACGAGCAGTACTTC. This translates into CASSERTLPYEQYF.

The CDR3 protein is CASRRGGIQETQYF. The CDR3 bases are TGTGCCAGCAGGCGGGGGGGAATCCAAGAGACCCAGTACTTC. The chain links TRBV6-5 to TRBJ2-5; 9 bases match TRBD2. The CDR3 has 14 amino acids. With 6 bases clipped from V and 1 base from J, the junction kept 3 bases outside the gene matches. From germline, CDR1 is MNHEY and CDR2 SVGAGI.

CDR3 coding DNA: TGCGCCAGCAGCCAAGGGACTAGCGGTAGCAATGAGCAGTTCTTC. It specifies CASSQGTSGSNEQFF. The V and J genes are TRBV4-3 and TRBJ2-1, with 10 bases matching TRBD2. Germline V gives CDR1 LGHNA, CDR2 YSLEER. The CDR3 spans 15 residues. The V and J ends lost 1 base and 6 bases, in that order; junction bases with no gene match: 3.

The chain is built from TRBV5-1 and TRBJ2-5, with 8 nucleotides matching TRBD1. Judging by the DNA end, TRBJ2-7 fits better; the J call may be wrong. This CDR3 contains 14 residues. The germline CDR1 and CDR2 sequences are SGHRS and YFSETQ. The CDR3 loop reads CASSLGQGWGEQYF. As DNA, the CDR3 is TGCGCCAGCAGCTTGGGACAGGGGTGGGGCGAGCAGTACTTC.

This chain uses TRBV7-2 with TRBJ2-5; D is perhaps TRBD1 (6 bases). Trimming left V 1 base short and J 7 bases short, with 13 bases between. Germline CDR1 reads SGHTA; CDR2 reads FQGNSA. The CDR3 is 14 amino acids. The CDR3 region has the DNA TGTGCCAGCAGCTTAGGAAGGGGGTCCGGGACCCAGTACTTC. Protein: CASSLGRGSGTQYF. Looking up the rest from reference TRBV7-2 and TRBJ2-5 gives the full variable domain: GAGVSQSPSNKVTEKGKDVELRCDPISGHTALYWYRQSLGQGLEFLIYFQGNSAPDKSGLPSDRFSAERTGGSVSTLTIQRTQQEDSAVYLCASSLGRGSGTQYFGPGTRLLVL.